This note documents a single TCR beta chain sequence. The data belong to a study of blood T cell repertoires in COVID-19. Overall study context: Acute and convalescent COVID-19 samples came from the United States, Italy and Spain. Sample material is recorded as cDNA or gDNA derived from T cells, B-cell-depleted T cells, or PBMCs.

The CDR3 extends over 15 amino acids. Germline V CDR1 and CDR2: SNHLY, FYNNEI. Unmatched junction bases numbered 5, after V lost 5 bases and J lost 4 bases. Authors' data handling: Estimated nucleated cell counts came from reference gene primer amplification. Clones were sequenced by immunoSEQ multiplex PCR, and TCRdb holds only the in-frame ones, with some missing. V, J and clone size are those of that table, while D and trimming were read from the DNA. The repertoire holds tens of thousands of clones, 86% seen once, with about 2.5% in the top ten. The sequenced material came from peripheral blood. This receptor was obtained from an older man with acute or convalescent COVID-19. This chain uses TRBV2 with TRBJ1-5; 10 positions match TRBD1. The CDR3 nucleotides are TGTGCCAGCAGTTGGTCGGGACAGGGGAATCAGCCCCAGCATTTT. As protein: CASSWSGQGNQPQHF. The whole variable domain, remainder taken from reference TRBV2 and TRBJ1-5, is EPEVTQTPSHQVTQMGQEVILRCVPISNHLYFYWYRQILGQKVEFLVSFYNNEISEKSEIFDDQFSVERPDGSNFTLKIRSTKLEDSAMYFCASSWSGQGNQPQHFGDGTRLSIL.